The 19 T cell receptor beta chains below come from one sample, sequenced in a study of T cells after yellow fever vaccination. From the 5' RACE reads, TCRdb called clonotypes with MiXCR, one entry per CDR3 protein. The data contain about 320,000 distinct CDR3 sequences, over 3.5% of them singletons. Here the sequenced sample was PBMCs, taken 15 days after the yellow fever booster vaccination. All receptors come from a man aged 18 to 29 who received the YFV17D yellow fever vaccine.

This clonotype was seen at least ten times. This sequence joins TRBV5-1 and TRBJ1-1; a weak D match, TRBD1 (5 bases). V was shortened by 4 bases and J by 1 base, with 8 bases between the two germline ends. Per germline, CDR1 SGHRS and CDR2 YFSETQ. CDR3 size: 13 residues. The CDR3 spells CASSLDRNTEAFF. The CDR3 region has the DNA TGCGCCAGCAGCCTCGACAGGAACACTGAAGCTTTCTTT. Based on the CDR3 plus reference TRBV5-1 and TRBJ1-1, the full variable domain is KAGVTQTPRYLIKTRGQQVTLSCSPISGHRSVSWYQQTPGQGLQFLFEYFSETQRNKGNFPGRFSGRQFSNSRSEMNVSTLELGDSALYLCASSLDRNTEAFFGQGTRLTVV.

The rearrangement uses TRBV7-2 and TRBJ2-1; 9 bases fit TRBD2. With V trimmed by 4 bases and J by 5 bases, 3 bases remained unmatched. Germline loops: CDR1 SGHTA, CDR2 FQGNSA. The CDR3 is made up of 14 amino acids. This chain's CDR3 is CASSSGLANNEQFF. The CDR3 DNA is TGTGCCAGCAGCTCCGGACTAGCGAACAATGAGCAGTTCTTC.

In this sample, this clonotype turned up many times. V and J are TRBV29-1 and TRBJ2-7; TRBD1 matches 8 bases. Germline V gene data show CDR1 as SQVTM and CDR2 as ANQGSEA. V gave up 4 bases and J gave up 6 bases; unmatched junction bases: 11. There are 14 residues in the CDR3. CDR3 region: CSVVRQGRMAEQYF. The CDR3 nucleotides read TGCAGCGTTGTCCGACAGGGGCGAATGGCCGAGCAGTACTTC.

In its sample, this clonotype was seen many times. The rearrangement links TRBV7-9 to TRBJ1-5, with 7 bases lining up with TRBD1. Germline values: CDR1 SEHNR, CDR2 FQNEAQ (reference sequence). This CDR3 has 14 residues. Trimming removed 3 bases from V and 6 bases from J; junction bases left unmatched: 5. CDR3 nucleotides: TGTGCCAGCAGCTTGGCAGGGGGAAGTCAGCCCCAGCATTTT. Amino acids: CASSLAGGSQPQHF.

The chain employs TRBV25-1 and TRBJ2-5, with 8 bases lining up with TRBD1. V dropped 2 bases and J dropped 4; count of bases not matched to a gene: 3. In germline, CDR1 is MGHDK, CDR2 SYGVNS. This CDR3 is 14 amino acids long. CDR3 in amino acids: CASSEQGAVETQYF. DNA of the CDR3: TGTGCCAGCAGTGAACAGGGGGCTGTAGAGACCCAGTACTTC.

The chain combines TRBV7-8 with TRBJ1-1; TRBD1 agrees at 10 bases. The germline V gene has CDR1 SGHVS and CDR2 FQNEAQ. This CDR3 is 14 amino acids long. Trimming removed 3 bases from V and 3 bases from J; junction bases left unmatched: 1. The CDR3 region is CASSFGTGDTEAFF. The CDR3 coding sequence is TGTGCCAGCAGCTTCGGGACAGGGGACACTGAAGCTTTCTTT.

This clonotype was found a few times. This chain joins TRBV6-5 and TRBJ1-4; a weak D match, TRBD1 (6 bases). The CDR3 runs to 14 residues. CDR1 is MNHEY, CDR2 SVGAGI, per germline. With 8 bases removed from V and 5 bases from J, the gap between germline ends came to 15 bases. The CDR3 bases are TGTGCCAGCGGTCGTCAGGGGAAGAATGAAAAACTGTTTTTT. Its translation: CASGRQGKNEKLFF.

This clonotype was seen at least ten times. As DNA, the CDR3 is TGTGCCAGCAGCCCCTTGGGGGCAACTAATGAAAAACTGTTTTTT. Its translation is CASSPLGATNEKLFF. The chain carries TRBV7-9 and TRBJ1-4; D possibly corresponds to TRBD1 (5 bases). Germline V gene sequence: CDR1 SEHNR, CDR2 FQNEAQ (reference sequence). The CDR3 extends over 15 amino acids. Trimming shortened V by 5 bases and J by 0 bases, and 10 bases separated the two germline ends.

The V and J genes are TRBV7-6 and TRBJ2-3, with TRBD2 matching over 15 bases. CDR1 SGHVS and CDR2 FNYEAQ come from the germline V gene. After removal of 5 bases from V and 6 bases from J, the junction contained 15 bases not matched to a gene. The CDR3 has 19 residues. The CDR3 DNA follows: TGTGCCAGCAGCGCCGCCCCGGGACTAGCGGGGGGCTTGGTTGATACGCAGTATTTT. Residues: CASSAAPGLAGGLVDTQYF.

The CDR3 DNA sequence: TGTGCCAGTAGGACTAGCGGGCACAATGAGCAGTTCTTC. Translated: CASRTSGHNEQFF. The gene calls are TRBV19 and TRBJ2-1, with 10 positions matching TRBD2. CDR1 and CDR2 (germline): LNHDA, SQIVND (reference sequence). This CDR3 spans 13 amino acids. V lost 6 bases to trimming and J lost 5 bases; unmatched junction nucleotides: 1.

This clonotype was picked up many times. V is TRBV9 and J is TRBJ2-3; 11 bases match TRBD2. Germline CDR1 and CDR2: SGDLS and YYNGEE. The V and J ends lost 3 bases and 2 bases, in that order; junction bases with no gene match: 8. The CDR3 has 17 residues. CDR3 sequence (DNA): TGTGCCAGCAGCGACCGACCGGGACTAGCGGCCACAGATACGCAGTATTTT. This encodes CASSDRPGLAATDTQYF.

This chain links TRBV19 with TRBJ2-5, with D possibly being TRBD1 or TRBD2 (5 bases each). V was shortened by 1 base and J by 5 bases, with 17 bases between the two germline ends. The CDR3 extends over 16 amino acids. Germline V gene lookup returns CDR1 LNHDA and CDR2 SQIVND (reference sequence). CDR3: CASSIGATRGRETQYF. CDR3 nucleotide sequence: TGTGCCAGTAGTATAGGCGCTACGAGGGGCCGGGAGACCCAGTACTTC.

This clonotype was counted between two and nine times. The chain joins TRBV4-3 to TRBJ2-2; D remains unclear. Germline values: CDR1 LGHNA, CDR2 YSLEER. The CDR3 extends over 17 amino acids. V lost 0 bases and J lost 0, with 11 bases in between. CDR3 bases: TGCGCCAGCAGCCAAGATATACGGGCAGCGAACACCGGGGAGCTGTTTTTT. Its translation: CASSQDIRAANTGELFF.

This clonotype came up a few times. The chain has TRBV12-3 or TRBV12-4 and TRBJ2-5; TRBD2 aligns across 7 bases. The V gene end was trimmed by 8 bases and the J gene end by 3 bases; junction bases not matched to a gene: 21. The CDR3 has 18 amino acids. The CDR3 sequence: CASQAPTSASDGKETQYF. CDR3 in DNA: TGTGCCAGCCAAGCCCCCACTAGCGCCAGCGATGGAAAAGAGACCCAGTACTTC.

Worth noting for this clonotype: Its ends do not fully match the called genes, so a read error is possible. The chain carries TRBV7-2 and TRBJ1-1; tentatively, D is TRBD1 (5 bases). CDR1 is SGHTA and CDR2 is FQGNSA in the germline V gene. The CDR3 is 13 amino acids. CDR3 in amino acids: CASSSRQNPEAFF. In DNA form, the CDR3 reads TGTGCCAGCAGCTCCCGACAGAACCCTGAAGCTTTCTTT.

The chain employs TRBV5-4 and TRBJ2-2; 8 bases are shared with TRBD2. V trimming: 2 bases; J trimming: 5 bases; junction bases outside the gene matches: 8. There are 16 residues in the CDR3. The germline CDR1 and CDR2 sequences are SGHNT and YYREEE (reference sequence). In DNA, the CDR3 is TGTGCCAGCAGCTTATCCCAGCGGGGGCGGACCGGGGAGCTGTTTTTT. Residues: CASSLSQRGRTGELFF.

This chain uses TRBV14 with TRBJ2-7, with D perhaps TRBD2 (5 bases). The CDR3 consists of 17 residues. Germline assignment: CDR1 SGHDN and CDR2 FVKESK. V lost 0 bases to trimming and J lost 2 bases, with 17 bases between them. CDR3 in DNA: TGTGCCAGCAGCCAAGATAAACCTTTTGAGGGCACCTACGAGCAGTACTTC. Encoded protein: CASSQDKPFEGTYEQYF.

This clonotype was observed many times. V gene TRBV4-2 combines with J gene TRBJ2-7; 9 bases are shared with TRBD1. The CDR3 length is 13 residues. Germline trimming cut 5 bases from V and 7 bases from J; bases unmatched to any gene: 6. Germline CDR1 LGHNA, CDR2 YNFKEQ. This CDR3 reads CASSSGTGTEQYV. CDR3 bases: TGTGCCAGCAGCTCTGGGACAGGGACAGAGCAGTACGTC.

This clonotype was observed a handful of times. The chain uses TRBV7-2 and TRBJ2-2, with a possible D match to TRBD2 (5 bases). CDR1 and CDR2 from the germline V gene are SGHTA and FQGNSA. CDR3 size: 17 residues. The ends were cut back, 3 bases at V and 4 bases at J, with 18 bases in the middle. The CDR3 DNA reads TGTGCCAGCAGCTTGCCCTCGGGGTCTGGTATCACCGGGGAGCTGTTTTTT. This encodes CASSLPSGSGITGELFF. The full variable domain, its missing parts supplied by reference TRBV7-2 and TRBJ2-2, is GAGVSQSPSNKVTEKGKDVELRCDPISGHTALYWYRQSLGQGLEFLIYFQGNSAPDKSGLPSDRFSAERTGGSVSTLTIQRTQQEDSAVYLCASSLPSGSGITGELFFGEGSRLTVL.